The entry below gives a single T cell receptor beta chain sequence along with its context. What it recognizes is unknown. Between the trimmed V and J ends, which lost 3 bases and 1 base, there was a span of 18 bases. Looked up from germline, CDR1 is LGHNA and CDR2 is YNFKEQ. CDR3 size: 17 residues. This record comes from a study of cytomegalovirus exposure and HLA in healthy donors. Study background: A preliminary data release comprised around 85 million unique TCRs obtained from HLA-typed donors.

PCR employed 60 Vbeta and 13 Jbeta primers. Assay: immunoSEQ multiplex PCR; the TCRdb copy retains only in-frame clones and omits some. Here the sample spans about 120,000 clones, roughly 80% being singletons. Study-level results: A later analysis showed HLA-associated TCR beta chains outstripping equally common others in clonal expansion. In a later analysis, common viral pathogens appeared linked to several of the most significant clusters. TCR beta V- and J-gene trimming was later associated with a missense DCLRE1C variant.

Specimen: PBMCs. The receptor was derived from a woman aged 40 to 50 in good health and CMV-seronegative. The chain couples TRBV4-2 to TRBJ2-5; D is undetermined. CDR3 nucleotide sequence: TGTGCCAGCAGCCAGTCTTCGGGTAGCCTCCTCCAAGAGACCCAGTACTTC. It yields the protein CASSQSSGSLLQETQYF.